The 30 T cell receptor beta chains in this list originate from one sample, sequenced in a study of OX40 agonist ivuxolimab in advanced cancers. Library preparation was by the immunoSEQ multiplex PCR assay. The table was pulled from immuneACCESS by TCRdb, which kept in-frame rearrangements only. Such tables lose some clones; where checked, under half of the loss comes from unresolved V genes, and the rest has no known cause. The sample yields about 42,000 clones; around four fifths were counted once. About 2.7% of the sample is in the top ten clones. The sample consisted of CD4+ or CD8+ T cells sorted from blood, taken in a trial of the OX40 agonist ivuxolimab. The receptors derive from an adult with an advanced solid tumor such as melanoma, head and neck, liver or kidney cancer.

The rearrangement uses TRBV7-9 and TRBJ2-5, with a weak D call TRBD2 (6 bases). The CDR3 sequence is 13 residues long. Germline values: CDR1 SEHNR, CDR2 FQNEAQ (reference sequence). Trimming pared 5 bases from V and 5 bases from J, leaving 12 bases between. The CDR3 reads CASSPGLRETQYF. The CDR3 nucleotides are TGTGCCAGCAGCCCCGGACTAAGGGAGACCCAGTACTTC. The variable domain in full, with the rest retrieved from reference TRBV7-9 and TRBJ2-5, is DTGVSQNPRHKITKRGQNVTFRCDPISEHNRLYWYRQTLGQGPEFLTYFQNEAQLEKSRLLSDRFSAERPKGSFSTLEIQRTEQGDSAMYLCASSPGLRETQYFGPGTRLLVL.

The rearrangement joins TRBV9 to TRBJ1-2, with D possibly TRBD1 on 5 matching bases. Germline lookup yields CDR1 SGDLS and CDR2 YYNGEE. Trimming removed 3 bases at V and 4 bases at J, with 13 bases between. The CDR3 contains 14 residues. CDR3: CASSAAGIRYGYTF. CDR3 bases: TGTGCCAGCAGCGCCGCAGGGATCCGCTATGGCTACACCTTC.

The chain combines TRBV5-1 with TRBJ1-1, with unresolved D. Germline V gene lookup returns CDR1 SGHRS and CDR2 YFSETQ. The CDR3 has 15 residues. Deletions cut 1 base from V and 0 bases from J, with 10 bases between. The CDR3 bases are TGCGCCAGCAGCTTGTCTGGAGGGATGAACACTGAAGCTTTCTTT. Translation gives CASSLSGGMNTEAFF.

The chain recombines TRBV5-8 with TRBJ2-7; 7 bases are a match to TRBD2. The CDR3 covers 14 residues. Trimming cost V 0 bases and J 6 bases; bases outside gene matches: 6. Germline CDR1 SGHTS, CDR2 YDEGEE. For the CDR3, the DNA is TGTGCCAGCAGCTTGGTAAGGGCTAGCGGCGAGCAGTACGTC. It is translated as CASSLVRASGEQYV.

The V and J genes are TRBV11-3 and TRBJ1-1; the match to TRBD1 covers 9 bases. The CDR3 has 15 amino acids. With V trimmed by 2 bases and J by 4 bases, 5 bases remained unmatched. The V gene's germline CDR1 is SGHNT and CDR2 YENEEA. Written as DNA, the CDR3 is TGTGCCAGCAGCTTACGGACAGGGGAGGCCACTGAAGCTTTCTTT. The encoded protein is CASSLRTGEATEAFF.

The chain employs TRBV6-1 and TRBJ2-2; D gene uncertain. CDR3 length: 14 residues. With 10 bases removed from V and 2 bases from J, the gap between germline ends came to 14 bases. In germline, CDR1 is MNHNS, CDR2 SASEGT. The CDR3 protein is CANPDLFNTGELFF. For the CDR3, the DNA is TGTGCCAATCCGGACCTTTTCAACACCGGGGAGCTGTTTTTT.

The V call is TRBV7-9, the J call TRBJ2-3; the D is unclear. Trimming removed 5 bases at V and 3 bases at J, with 21 bases between. Germline values: CDR1 SEHNR, CDR2 FQNEAQ (reference sequence). CDR3 length: 17 amino acids. Here the CDR3 reads CASSVASRGVVTDTQYF. For the CDR3, the DNA is TGTGCCAGCAGCGTTGCCTCCCGCGGAGTTGTTACAGATACGCAGTATTTT.

The CDR3 DNA reads TGTGCCAGCAGTGAACAGGGGGCCGGGGAGCAGTACGTC. This codes for CASSEQGAGEQYV. The V and J genes are TRBV2 and TRBJ2-7; 8 bases line up with TRBD1. With 2 bases clipped from V and 7 bases from J, the junction kept 4 bases outside the gene matches. Per germline, CDR1 SNHLY and CDR2 FYNNEI. The CDR3 sequence is 13 residues long.

The chain uses TRBV5-1 and TRBJ1-4, with D hard to call. V was shortened by 0 bases and J by 8 bases, with 11 bases between the two germline ends. The CDR3 runs to 14 residues. The germline CDR1 and CDR2 sequences are SGHRS and YFSETQ. CDR3 coding DNA: TGCGCCAGCAGCTTGGGAAGGAATCGGGAAAAACTGTTTTTT. This translates into CASSLGRNREKLFF.

CDR3 protein: CASSLQDNTEAFF. CDR3 nucleotide sequence: TGCGCCAGCAGCTTACAGGACAACACTGAAGCTTTCTTT. The chain has TRBV5-1 and TRBJ1-1, with D possibly matching TRBD1 (5 bases). There are 13 residues in the CDR3. Trimming shortened V by 2 bases and J by 2 bases, and 7 bases separated the two germline ends. Looked up from germline, CDR1 is SGHRS and CDR2 is YFSETQ.

This chain links TRBV15 with TRBJ2-1, with D uncertain. The germline V gene encodes CDR1 LNHNV and CDR2 YYDKDF (reference sequence). The CDR3 extends over 13 amino acids. V dropped 0 bases and J dropped 5 bases, with 5 bases sitting between them. CDR3 sequence reads: CATSRDPDNEQFF. As DNA, the CDR3 is TGTGCCACCAGCAGAGATCCAGACAATGAGCAGTTCTTC.

The chain uses TRBV5-1 and TRBJ1-3; no clear D gene. The CDR3 is 15 residues long. Trimming cost V 0 bases and J 3 bases, with 10 bases left between them. Germline CDR1 is SGHRS and CDR2 is YFSETQ. CDR3 coding DNA: TGCGCCAGCAGCTTGGACAGCCATATTGGAAACACCATATATTTT. It specifies CASSLDSHIGNTIYF.

This chain joins TRBV7-6 and TRBJ2-3; D is unresolved. Germline CDR1 reads SGHVS; CDR2 reads FNYEAQ. The V end was cut by 2 bases, the J end by 10 bases, with 13 bases between. The CDR3 has 13 amino acids. CDR3 nucleotides: TGTGCCAGCAGCTTACCGACTCGGAGCGCGCAGTATTTT. Translated: CASSLPTRSAQYF.

This clone was detected only a few times. V gene TRBV29-1 combines with J gene TRBJ2-1; no reliable D call. V was pared by 3 bases and J by 4 bases, with 16 bases between. CDR3 length: 15 amino acids. Germline V gene data show CDR1 as SQVTM and CDR2 as ANQGSEA. The CDR3 is CSVDEAAGHYNEQFF. The DNA for the CDR3 is TGCAGCGTTGACGAGGCGGCAGGTCATTACAATGAGCAGTTCTTC.

The chain links TRBV5-1 to TRBJ1-1; D is undetermined. The CDR3 runs to 13 residues. The germline gives CDR1 SGHRS, CDR2 YFSETQ. Trimming pared 4 bases from V and 8 bases from J, leaving 15 bases between. The CDR3 reads CASSTVDGEEAFF. The CDR3 region has the DNA TGCGCCAGCAGCACGGTAGACGGGGAGGAAGCTTTCTTT.

In this sample, this clone turned up once. V gene TRBV11-3 combines with J gene TRBJ2-5; unclear D gene. The germline gives CDR1 SGHNT, CDR2 YENEEA. Between the trimmed V and J ends, which lost 3 bases and 4 bases, there was a span of 12 bases. The CDR3 contains 14 residues. CDR3 sequence (DNA): TGTGCCAGCAGCTTTACCCGGACGGGAGAGACCCAGTACTTC. As protein: CASSFTRTGETQYF.

The V call is TRBV5-1, the J call TRBJ2-6; D is ambiguous. V dropped 5 bases and J dropped 4 bases, with 10 bases sitting between them. The CDR3 runs 14 residues. Germline CDR1 and CDR2: SGHRS and YFSETQ. The CDR3 nucleotides are TGCGCCAGCAGACCCCCAGAAGGGGCCAACGTCCTGACTTTC. Translating it yields CASRPPEGANVLTF. The full variable domain, with the rest looked up from reference TRBV5-1 and TRBJ2-6, is KAGVTQTPRYLIKTRGQQVTLSCSPISGHRSVSWYQQTPGQGLQFLFEYFSETQRNKGNFPGRFSGRQFSNSRSEMNVSTLELGDSALYLCASRPPEGANVLTFGAGSRLTVL.

This clone was counted only a few times. This chain links TRBV18 with TRBJ1-1; D is uncertain. Germline CDR1 KGHSH, CDR2 LQKENI. This CDR3 is 14 amino acids long. The ends were cut back, 3 bases at V and 0 bases at J, with 8 bases in the middle. The CDR3 DNA reads TGTGCCAGCTCACCCTCACAAGTGAACACTGAAGCTTTCTTT. Its translation: CASSPSQVNTEAFF.

This chain uses TRBV27 with TRBJ2-7, with D perhaps being TRBD1 or TRBD2 (6 bases each). CDR1 and CDR2 from the germline V gene are MNHEY and SMNVEV (reference sequence). V dropped 2 bases and J dropped 5 bases, with 16 bases sitting between them. The length of the CDR3 is 15 residues. CDR3 in DNA: TGTGCCAGCAGTTTACGGGGGCCCAAAGGCAACGAGCAGTACTTC. Translation gives CASSLRGPKGNEQYF.

As to this clone: Other nucleotide sequences from this sample produce the same CDR3. Here the CDR3 reads CASSPPSTDTQYF. CDR3 in DNA: TGTGCCAGCTCACCACCATCAACAGATACGCAGTATTTT. The V call is TRBV18, the J call TRBJ2-3, with D unclear. This CDR3 is built from 13 residues. CDR1 is KGHSH, CDR2 LQKENI, per germline. The germline V and J ends were trimmed by 0 bases and 3 bases, with 4 bases remaining between them.

CDR3 bases: TGCAGCGTTCAAAGGGGCGGAGCGGGAGCCTACAATGAGCAGTTCTTC. Its translation: CSVQRGGAGAYNEQFF. This sequence joins TRBV29-1 and TRBJ2-1; 8 nucleotides match TRBD2. The CDR3 consists of 16 residues. Germline V lookup: CDR1 SQVTM, CDR2 ANQGSEA. V trimming: 5 bases; J trimming: 2 bases; junction bases outside the gene matches: 11.

This clone was detected a few times. The chain employs TRBV27 and TRBJ2-3; 7 nucleotides line up with TRBD2. The germline V gene has CDR1 MNHEY and CDR2 SMNVEV (reference sequence). With V trimmed by 2 bases and J by 4 bases, 6 bases remained unmatched. The CDR3 contains 15 residues. CDR3 nucleotides: TGTGCCAGCAGTTTACTGGGGGGGAGTGCAGATACGCAGTATTTT. Translating gives CASSLLGGSADTQYF.

The chain joins TRBV7-2 to TRBJ2-2; 9 nucleotides line up with TRBD2. Germline CDR1 and CDR2: SGHTA and FQGNSA. J lost 6 bases, V lost 5 bases, and 10 bases had no gene match. This CDR3 has 16 amino acids. CDR3 nucleotides: TGTGCCAGCAGCCCCCATAGCGGGAGAGGGCCCGGGGAGCTGTTTTTT. Its translation: CASSPHSGRGPGELFF. The complete variable domain, with remaining parts taken from reference TRBV7-2 and TRBJ2-2, reads GAGVSQSPSNKVTEKGKDVELRCDPISGHTALYWYRQSLGQGLEFLIYFQGNSAPDKSGLPSDRFSAERTGGSVSTLTIQRTQQEDSAVYLCASSPHSGRGPGELFFGEGSRLTVL.

The V gene is TRBV4-1, the J gene TRBJ2-7; D perhaps matches TRBD2 (5 bases). The CDR3 sequence is 15 residues long. Trimming pared 0 bases from V and 3 bases from J, leaving 12 bases between. Germline V gene data show CDR1 as MGHRA and CDR2 as YSYEKL. Written as DNA, the CDR3 is TGCGCCAGCAGCCAAGATGGCGGGCTATACTACGAGCAGTACTTC. It translates to CASSQDGGLYYEQYF.

The chain links TRBV19 to TRBJ1-2; 7 positions agree with TRBD1. The V and J ends lost 5 bases and 8 bases, in that order; junction bases with no gene match: 17. CDR1 and CDR2 from the germline V gene are LNHDA and SQIVND (reference sequence). The CDR3 is made up of 16 amino acids. The CDR3 DNA reads as TGTGCCAGTAGTGGGGTGGGACAGCTCTATGGAGGGGGCTACACCTTC. Amino acid sequence: CASSGVGQLYGGGYTF. Combining the CDR3 with reference TRBV19 and TRBJ1-2 gives the whole variable domain DGGITQSPKYLFRKEGQNVTLSCEQNLNHDAMYWYRQDPGQGLRLIYYSQIVNDFQKGDIAEGYSVSREKKESFPLTVTSAQKNPTAFYLCASSGVGQLYGGGYTFGSGTRLTVV.

The J gene is TRBJ1-2, the V gene TRBV19; tentative D call: TRBD1 (5 bases). CDR3 length equals 13 residues. From germline, CDR1 is LNHDA and CDR2 SQIVND (reference sequence). V was pared by 5 bases and J by 5 bases, with 12 bases between. The CDR3 loop is CASSPPDRYGYTF. The CDR3 nucleotides are TGTGCCAGTAGTCCCCCCGACAGATATGGCTACACCTTC.

This clone has a handful of counts. The chain carries TRBV10-3 and TRBJ2-6; 9 bases fit TRBD1. CDR3 size: 17 residues. Germline V gene sequence: CDR1 ENHRY, CDR2 SYGVKD. The V gene end was trimmed by 4 bases and the J gene end by 1 base; junction bases not matched to a gene: 5. The CDR3 loop reads CAISGGQGLSGANVLTF. In DNA form, the CDR3 reads TGTGCCATCAGTGGGGGACAGGGCCTTTCTGGGGCCAACGTCCTGACTTTC.

V is TRBV7-3 and J is TRBJ1-1; a possible D gene is TRBD1 (5 bases). V shed 3 bases and J shed 1 base, with 9 bases lying between them. The CDR3 runs to 14 residues. Germline values: CDR1 SGHTA, CDR2 FQGTGA. CDR3: CASSFNGGNTEAFF. The CDR3 DNA sequence: TGTGCCAGCAGCTTCAACGGGGGGAACACTGAAGCTTTCTTT.

This clone has a single count. V gene TRBV2 combines with J gene TRBJ2-5; TRBD1 might be the D (6 bases). The J call may be in error: the DNA end matches TRBJ2-7 better. The length of the CDR3 is 14 residues. Germline CDR1 and CDR2: SNHLY and FYNNEI. CDR3 bases: TGTGCCAGCACCAACAGGGTAAGCTCCTACGAGCAGTACTTC. Encoded protein: CASTNRVSSYEQYF.

This sequence joins TRBV7-2 and TRBJ2-1; no clear D. Between the trimmed V and J ends, which lost 1 base and 9 bases, there was a span of 7 bases. The germline V gene has CDR1 SGHTA and CDR2 FQGNSA. The CDR3 loop spans 12 amino acids. As DNA, the CDR3 is TGTGCCAGCAGCTTAGTCTGGGGTGAGCAGTTCTTC. This encodes CASSLVWGEQFF.